The T cell receptor (beta chain) described here comes from a study of regulatory T cells in long-lasting Graves disease. Both iRepertoire HTBI primers and Arm-PCR of CDR3 regions were used to build the TCR beta libraries. MiXCR was run by TCRdb on the multiplex PCR reads, yielding one entry per CDR3 protein. The sample has roughly 400,000 distinct CDR3 sequences, about 15% seen once. CDR3 length: 12 residues. Germline V gene lookup returns CDR1 SNHLY and CDR2 FYNNEI. V was pared by 8 bases and J by 5 bases, with 7 bases between. The table lists this clonotype with many counts. Its antigen is not identified. General observations from the study: Reduced TCR diversity was observed in persistent Graves' patients versus newly diagnosed patients. New patients shared fewer public clonotypes (approximately 1,000) than persistent patients did (roughly 2,500).

Stated time point: newly diagnosed GD, antithyroid drugs for less than 3 months. PBMC-derived RNA was used for the TCR library. The sample was also reused in another study, on T cells in Graves' hyperthyroidism and ophthalmopathy. That report adds: The TCR CDR3 first-round RT-PCR relied on the HTBI primer set. Also found in blood were most expanded thyroid clonotypes above 0.001.

V usage is TRBV2 and J usage is TRBJ1-6; D call uncertain. The source of this sequence is a woman aged 40 to 50 with Graves disease. Sequencing used peripheral blood mononuclear cells (PBMCs), obtained at new diagnosis, from a patient treated with antithyroid drugs. The CDR3 sequence: CASLMDNSPLHF. The CDR3 DNA sequence: TGTGCCAGCCTCATGGATAATTCACCCCTCCACTTT.